A single sample gave rise to the 24 T cell receptor beta chains below, sequenced in a study of beta chain features in type 1 diabetes. Whole-study findings and limits: Significant though moderate, a shortening of TCRB CDR3s appeared in all four CD4+ subsets of Type 1 diabetes patients.

Reverse transcribing all isolated RNA meant expressed TCRB transcripts were sequenced. The table came from immunoSEQ multiplex PCR; TCRdb's copy has only in-frame clones and leaves some out. Of under 200,000 clones in the sample, 9% to 12% were seen once. These receptors lack a known antigen. The sequenced sample was central memory CD4+ T cells from blood. The receptors shown here come from a man aged 25-45 years with type 1 diabetes.

Only a few counts were recorded for this clone. The chain has TRBV25-1 and TRBJ1-1; 7 nucleotides align to TRBD1. This CDR3 is built from 13 residues. The V segment lost 6 bases and the J segment 4 bases; nucleotides outside the gene matches: 5. Germline V CDR1 and CDR2: MGHDK, SYGVNS. CDR3 bases: TGTGCCAGCAGCTACAGGGGAGGCACTGAAGCTTTCTTT. It is translated as CASSYRGGTEAFF.

CDR3 sequence: CSVEGARQGRGEAFF. The CDR3 bases are TGCAGCGTTGAAGGTGCGAGACAGGGGCGGGGTGAAGCTTTCTTT. V is TRBV29-1 and J is TRBJ1-1, with 8 bases aligning to TRBD1. V was pared by 1 base and J by 7 bases, with 11 bases of the junction left unmatched. The V gene's germline CDR1 is SQVTM and CDR2 ANQGSEA. CDR3 size: 15 residues.

Here the CDR3 reads CASGGFDLGGYTF. CDR3 coding DNA: TGTGCCAGCGGGGGCTTCGATCTCGGAGGCTACACCTTC. The chain joins TRBV7-9 to TRBJ1-2; D may be TRBD1 (6 bases). CDR3 length equals 13 residues. Germline lookup yields CDR1 SEHNR and CDR2 FQNEAQ (reference sequence). With 8 bases removed from V and 8 bases from J, the gap between germline ends came to 18 bases.

This clone has a handful of counts. The chain couples TRBV7-6 to TRBJ2-3; 8 bases agree with TRBD1. The CDR3 sequence is 13 residues long. The germline gives CDR1 SGHVS, CDR2 FNYEAQ. J lost 8 bases, V lost 5 bases, and 6 bases had no gene match. The chain's CDR3 is CASSQAGGGTQYF. The CDR3 coding sequence is TGTGCCAGCAGCCAGGCAGGGGGCGGTACGCAGTATTTT.

The chain recombines TRBV7-9 with TRBJ2-1; 10 bases align to TRBD2. The germline V gene has CDR1 SEHNR and CDR2 FQNEAQ (reference sequence). V trimming: 5 bases; J trimming: 6 bases; junction bases outside the gene matches: 7. The CDR3 is 15 amino acids. The DNA of the CDR3 is TGTGCCAGCAGCCCTCCGGGACTAGCGCTCAATGAGCAGTTCTTC. Its protein is CASSPPGLALNEQFF.

This clone was observed a handful of times. The J gene is TRBJ2-3, the V gene TRBV2; weak D call: TRBD1 (6 bases). V lost 7 bases and J lost 2, with 7 bases in between. The length of the CDR3 is 12 residues. Looked up from germline, CDR1 is SNHLY and CDR2 is FYNNEI. CDR3 protein: CASNRDTDTQYF. The CDR3 DNA sequence: TGTGCCAGCAACAGGGACACAGATACGCAGTATTTT.

This clone appeared a few times. This sequence joins TRBV5-4 and TRBJ2-1, with 12 bases identical to TRBD2. The CDR3 totals 17 residues. Germline lookup yields CDR1 SGHNT and CDR2 YYREEE (reference sequence). The V gene end was trimmed by 7 bases and the J gene end by 7 bases; junction bases not matched to a gene: 15. In DNA form, the CDR3 reads TGTGCCAGCCGCCGGTCTAGCGGGAGGGCCGAGGGGAATGAGCAGTTCTTC. Its translation is CASRRSSGRAEGNEQFF.

The V call is TRBV7-3, the J call TRBJ1-1; D may be TRBD1 (5 bases). In germline, CDR1 is SGHTA, CDR2 FQGTGA. CDR3 length equals 13 residues. Trimming cost V 5 bases and J 1 base, with 8 bases left between them. In DNA, the CDR3 is TGTGCCAGCAGCGCGGACAAGAACACTGAAGCTTTCTTT. Translating it yields CASSADKNTEAFF.

The J gene is TRBJ2-2, the V gene TRBV30; 9 bases match TRBD1. In germline, CDR1 is GTSNPN, CDR2 SVGIG (reference sequence). The CDR3 runs 17 residues. V trimming: 2 bases; J trimming: 6 bases; junction bases outside the gene matches: 13. The CDR3 region is CAWSFPRGQGNAGELFF. In DNA, the CDR3 is TGTGCCTGGAGTTTCCCCCGGGGACAGGGTAATGCCGGGGAGCTGTTTTTT.

There are a few counts of this clone. The gene calls are TRBV7-2 and TRBJ2-5; the match to TRBD2 covers 14 bases. The CDR3 is 16 amino acids. The junction had 7 bases not matched to a gene; V was cut back by 5 bases and J by 5 bases. Germline CDR1 reads SGHTA; CDR2 reads FQGNSA. Here the CDR3 reads CASSATSGRAFETQYF. DNA for the CDR3: TGTGCCAGCAGCGCGACTAGCGGGAGGGCCTTCGAGACCCAGTACTTC.

This clone has only a few counts. The V and J genes are TRBV6-5 and TRBJ2-5; TRBD1 matches 9 bases. The last part of the DNA fits TRBJ2-7 better; the J call may be wrong. Per germline, CDR1 MNHEY and CDR2 SVGAGI. The CDR3 is made up of 15 amino acids. The CDR3 DNA reads TGTGCCAGCAGTTACTCGAGGACAGGGGACACCGAGCAGTACTTC. Its translation: CASSYSRTGDTEQYF.

This clone was found a few times. The chain employs TRBV19 and TRBJ1-2; perhaps TRBD1 as D (5 bases). Trimming removed 11 bases at V and 2 bases at J, with 15 bases between. This CDR3 region has 13 residues. Germline CDR1 reads LNHDA; CDR2 reads SQIVND (reference sequence). CDR3 bases: TGTGCCCTCAGGGCCGGGCAGAACTATGGCTACACCTTC. This gives the protein CALRAGQNYGYTF.

About this clone itself: One end of the junction fails to match germline, which may point to a read error. The V gene is TRBV6-6, the J gene TRBJ2-7, with 12 bases identical to TRBD1. Germline CDR1 MNHNY, CDR2 SVGAGI (reference sequence). CDR3 length: 15 residues. CDR3 region: CASIYGDRGPYEQYF. The CDR3 DNA follows: TGTGCCAGCATTTACGGGGACAGGGGGCCTTACGAGCAGTACTTC.

V gene TRBV5-1 combines with J gene TRBJ2-5; tentative D call: TRBD1 (6 bases). V was clipped by 5 bases and J by 3 bases, with 11 bases between them. Germline-derived CDR1 and CDR2 are SGHRS and YFSETQ. The CDR3 length is 13 residues. CDR3 coding DNA: TGCGCCAGCAGTCCAGGGGCGGAAGAGACCCAGTACTTC. Translating it yields CASSPGAEETQYF.

There are a few counts of this clone. V usage is TRBV28 and J usage is TRBJ2-5; D not certain. Germline V gene data show CDR1 as MDHEN and CDR2 as SYDVKM. Trimming pared 3 bases from V and 5 bases from J, leaving 10 bases between. This CDR3 contains 13 residues. CDR3 in amino acids: CASSFQSRETQYF. CDR3 sequence (DNA): TGTGCCAGCAGTTTCCAGTCTAGGGAGACCCAGTACTTC. The full variable domain, completed using reference TRBV28 and TRBJ2-5, is DVKVTQSSRYLVKRTGEKVFLECVQDMDHENMFWYRQDPGLGLRLIYFSYDVKMKEKGDIPEGYSVSREKKERFSLILESASTNQTSMYLCASSFQSRETQYFGPGTRLLVL.

In this sample, this clone turned up once. The chain combines TRBV7-9 with TRBJ2-7; weak D call: TRBD1 (5 bases). This CDR3 is 13 amino acids long. The germline gives CDR1 SEHNR, CDR2 FQNEAQ (reference sequence). V lost 2 bases and J lost 9, with 14 bases in between. As DNA, the CDR3 is TGTGCCAGCAGCTTATTTGACAGACACTGGCAGTACTTC. Protein product: CASSLFDRHWQYF.

Only a few counts were recorded for this clone. CDR3 residues: CASSELYGYTF. The DNA for the CDR3 is TGTGCCAGCAGTGAACTCTATGGCTACACCTTC. The chain has TRBV2 and TRBJ1-2; no firm D call. CDR1 and CDR2 from the germline V gene are SNHLY and FYNNEI. This CDR3 is 11 amino acids long. V gave up 2 bases and J gave up 4 bases, with 2 bases separating them. The full variable domain, its missing parts supplied by reference TRBV2 and TRBJ1-2, is EPEVTQTPSHQVTQMGQEVILRCVPISNHLYFYWYRQILGQKVEFLVSFYNNEISEKSEIFDDQFSVERPDGSNFTLKIRSTKLEDSAMYFCASSELYGYTFGSGTRLTVV.

This clone was seen more than once but under ten times. The same CDR3 arises from other DNA sequences in this sample as well. The chain is built from TRBV7-2 and TRBJ1-2, with TRBD1 matching 9 bases. The V and J ends lost 5 bases and 6 bases, in that order; junction bases with no gene match: 4. The CDR3 contains 13 residues. CDR1 is SGHTA and CDR2 is FQGNSA in the germline V gene. The CDR3, as DNA: TGTGCCAGCAGCCTCGGACAGGGGAATGGCTACACCTTC. Encoded protein: CASSLGQGNGYTF.

There are a few counts of this clone. The CDR3 coding sequence is TGTGCCAGCAGCCCTAGGGAGACCCAGTACTTC. It codes for CASSPRETQYF. The rearrangement joins TRBV7-3 to TRBJ2-5; D uncertain. CDR3 length equals 11 residues. The ends were cut back, 5 bases at V and 5 bases at J, with 6 bases in the middle. Per germline, CDR1 SGHTA and CDR2 FQGTGA.

This clone was seen more than once but under ten times. The chain is built from TRBV6-6 and TRBJ2-1; 8 bases line up with TRBD2. The CDR3 spans 15 residues. Per germline, CDR1 MNHNY and CDR2 SVGAGI (reference sequence). Trimming cost V 4 bases and J 7 bases; bases outside gene matches: 9. The CDR3 bases are TGTGCCAGCAGTTTGCCAGCGGGAGTGCCTAATGAGCAGTTCTTC. Encoded protein: CASSLPAGVPNEQFF.

This clone has a handful of counts. The chain is built from TRBV7-2 and TRBJ2-5; no clear D. This CDR3 contains 15 residues. CDR1 and CDR2 from the germline V gene are SGHTA and FQGNSA. V shed 5 bases and J shed 5 bases, with 18 bases lying between them. CDR3 in DNA: TGTGCCAGCAGCCCAACAGACCCCTCGATGGAGACCCAGTACTTC. This gives the protein CASSPTDPSMETQYF.

This clone has more than one count but fewer than ten. V and J are TRBV7-3 and TRBJ2-5, with a tentative D call TRBD2 (6 bases). The CDR3 has 14 amino acids. Trimming removed 1 base at V and 5 bases at J, with 11 bases between. CDR1 is SGHTA and CDR2 is FQGTGA in the germline V gene. The CDR3 is CASSLMGGWETQYF. CDR3 DNA: TGTGCCAGCAGCTTAATGGGGGGTTGGGAGACCCAGTACTTC.

This clone was seen a handful of times. The gene calls are TRBV2 and TRBJ2-7; 11 nucleotides align to TRBD1. Trimming at V came to 5 bases and at J to 4 bases, leaving 7 bases not matched to a gene. The germline CDR1 and CDR2 sequences are SNHLY and FYNNEI. The CDR3 runs 15 residues. This chain's CDR3 is CASSWTGGEKYEQYF. The DNA of the CDR3 is TGTGCCAGCAGTTGGACAGGGGGCGAAAAATACGAGCAGTACTTC.

V gene TRBV18 combines with J gene TRBJ2-5; tentatively, D is TRBD2 (6 bases). CDR1 is KGHSH, CDR2 LQKENI, per germline. V shed 3 bases and J shed 5 bases, with 22 bases lying between them. The CDR3 is 17 residues long. CDR3 sequence reads: CASSPDGGGHSRETQYF. The DNA of the CDR3 is TGTGCCAGCTCACCCGACGGGGGAGGTCACTCTAGGGAGACCCAGTACTTC.